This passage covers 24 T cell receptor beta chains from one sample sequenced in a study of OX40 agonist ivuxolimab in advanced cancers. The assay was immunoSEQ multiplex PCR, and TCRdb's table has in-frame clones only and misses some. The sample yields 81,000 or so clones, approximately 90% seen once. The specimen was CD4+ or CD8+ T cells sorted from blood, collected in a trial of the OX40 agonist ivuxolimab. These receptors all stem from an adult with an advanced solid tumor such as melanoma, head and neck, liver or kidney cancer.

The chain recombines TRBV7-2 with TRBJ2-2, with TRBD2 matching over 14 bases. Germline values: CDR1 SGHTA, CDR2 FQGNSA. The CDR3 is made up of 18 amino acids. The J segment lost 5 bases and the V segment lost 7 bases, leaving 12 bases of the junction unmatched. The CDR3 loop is CASTRRLAGGLGTGELFF. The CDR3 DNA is TGTGCCAGCACCCGGCGACTAGCGGGGGGGTTGGGGACCGGGGAGCTGTTTTTT.

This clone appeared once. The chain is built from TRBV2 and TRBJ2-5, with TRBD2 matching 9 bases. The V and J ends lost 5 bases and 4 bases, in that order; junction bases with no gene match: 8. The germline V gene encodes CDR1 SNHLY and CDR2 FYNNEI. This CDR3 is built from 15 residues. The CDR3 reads CASSTGLAGRETQYF. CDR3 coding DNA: TGTGCCAGCAGTACAGGGCTAGCGGGGCGAGAGACCCAGTACTTC. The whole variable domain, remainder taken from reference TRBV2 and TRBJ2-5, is EPEVTQTPSHQVTQMGQEVILRCVPISNHLYFYWYRQILGQKVEFLVSFYNNEISEKSEIFDDQFSVERPDGSNFTLKIRSTKLEDSAMYFCASSTGLAGRETQYFGPGTRLLVL.

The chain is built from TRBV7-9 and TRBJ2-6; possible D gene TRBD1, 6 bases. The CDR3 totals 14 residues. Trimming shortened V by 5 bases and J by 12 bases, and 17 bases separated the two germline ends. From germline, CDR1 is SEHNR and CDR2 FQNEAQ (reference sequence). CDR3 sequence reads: CASSPRQVLPVLTF. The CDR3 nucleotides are TGTGCCAGCAGCCCTAGACAGGTCCTTCCCGTCCTGACTTTC.

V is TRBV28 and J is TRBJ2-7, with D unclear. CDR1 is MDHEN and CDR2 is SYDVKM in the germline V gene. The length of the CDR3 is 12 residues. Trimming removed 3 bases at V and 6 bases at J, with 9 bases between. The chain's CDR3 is CASSFGLSEQYF. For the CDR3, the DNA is TGTGCCAGCAGTTTTGGGCTATCCGAGCAGTACTTC.

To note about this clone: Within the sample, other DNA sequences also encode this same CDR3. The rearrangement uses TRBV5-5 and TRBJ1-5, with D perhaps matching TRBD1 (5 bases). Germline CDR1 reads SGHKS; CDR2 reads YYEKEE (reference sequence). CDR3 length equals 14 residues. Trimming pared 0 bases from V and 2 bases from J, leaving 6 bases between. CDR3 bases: TGTGCCAGCAGCTTGGGAGGGGGCAATCAGCCCCAGCATTTT. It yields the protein CASSLGGGNQPQHF.

The CDR3: CASSTGQFSYNEQFF. For the CDR3, the DNA is TGCGCCAGCAGCACGGGACAGTTTTCCTACAATGAGCAGTTCTTC. The chain has TRBV5-1 and TRBJ2-1; 7 positions agree with TRBD1. V shed 4 bases, J shed 1 base, and the junction held 5 bases outside the gene matches. This CDR3 region has 15 residues. Germline CDR1 and CDR2: SGHRS and YFSETQ. Full variable domain (remainder filled in from reference TRBV5-1 and TRBJ2-1): KAGVTQTPRYLIKTRGQQVTLSCSPISGHRSVSWYQQTPGQGLQFLFEYFSETQRNKGNFPGRFSGRQFSNSRSEMNVSTLELGDSALYLCASSTGQFSYNEQFFGPGTRLTVL.

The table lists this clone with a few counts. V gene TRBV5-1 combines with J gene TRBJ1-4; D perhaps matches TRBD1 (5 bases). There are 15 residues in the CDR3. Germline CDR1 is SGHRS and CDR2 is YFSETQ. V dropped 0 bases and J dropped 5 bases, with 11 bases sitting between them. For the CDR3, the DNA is TGCGCCAGCAGCTTGGCCTCGACAGAAAATGAAAAACTGTTTTTT. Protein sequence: CASSLASTENEKLFF.

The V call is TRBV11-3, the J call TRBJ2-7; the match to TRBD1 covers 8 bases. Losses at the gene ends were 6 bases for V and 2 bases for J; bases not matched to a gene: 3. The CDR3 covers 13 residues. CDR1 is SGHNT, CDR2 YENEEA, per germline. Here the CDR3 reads CASSQGQAYEQYF. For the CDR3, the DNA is TGTGCCAGCAGTCAGGGACAGGCCTACGAGCAGTACTTC.

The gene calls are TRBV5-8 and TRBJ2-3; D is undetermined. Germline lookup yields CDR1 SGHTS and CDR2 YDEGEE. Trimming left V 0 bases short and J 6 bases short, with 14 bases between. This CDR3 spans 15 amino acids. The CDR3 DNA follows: TGTGCCAGCAGCTTGGTGACCCCAGGAATCGATACGCAGTATTTT. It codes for CASSLVTPGIDTQYF.

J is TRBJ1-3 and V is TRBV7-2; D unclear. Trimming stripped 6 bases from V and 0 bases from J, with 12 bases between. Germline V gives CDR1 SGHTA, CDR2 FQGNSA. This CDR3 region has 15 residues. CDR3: CASSLMYSSGNTIYF. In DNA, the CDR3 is TGTGCCAGCAGTCTTATGTATAGCTCTGGAAACACCATATATTTT.

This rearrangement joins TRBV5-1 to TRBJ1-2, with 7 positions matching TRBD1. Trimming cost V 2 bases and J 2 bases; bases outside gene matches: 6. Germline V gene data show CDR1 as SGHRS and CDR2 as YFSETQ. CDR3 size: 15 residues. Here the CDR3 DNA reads TGCGCCAGCAGCTTTCAGACAGGGACGAACTATGGCTACACCTTC. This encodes CASSFQTGTNYGYTF. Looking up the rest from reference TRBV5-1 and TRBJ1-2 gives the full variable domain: KAGVTQTPRYLIKTRGQQVTLSCSPISGHRSVSWYQQTPGQGLQFLFEYFSETQRNKGNFPGRFSGRQFSNSRSEMNVSTLELGDSALYLCASSFQTGTNYGYTFGSGTRLTVV.

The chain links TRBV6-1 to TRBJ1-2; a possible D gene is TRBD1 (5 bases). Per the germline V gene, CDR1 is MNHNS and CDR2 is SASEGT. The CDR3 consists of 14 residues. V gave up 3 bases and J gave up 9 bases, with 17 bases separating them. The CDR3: CASSEGLGGRRYTF. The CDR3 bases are TGTGCCAGCAGTGAGGGGCTAGGCGGGCGACGCTACACCTTC.

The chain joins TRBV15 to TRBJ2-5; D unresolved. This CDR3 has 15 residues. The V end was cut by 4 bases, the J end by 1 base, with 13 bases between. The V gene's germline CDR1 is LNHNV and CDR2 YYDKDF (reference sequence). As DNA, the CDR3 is TGTGCCACCAGCAAAGTCACTGAGGCCCAAGAGACCCAGTACTTC. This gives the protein CATSKVTEAQETQYF.

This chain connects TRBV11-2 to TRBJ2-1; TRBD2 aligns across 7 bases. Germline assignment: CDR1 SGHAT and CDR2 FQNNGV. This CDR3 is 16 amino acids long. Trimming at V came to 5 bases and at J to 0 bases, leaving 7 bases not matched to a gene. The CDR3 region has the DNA TGTGCCAGCAGCCCCCGGGGGGATAGCTCCTACAATGAGCAGTTCTTC. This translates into CASSPRGDSSYNEQFF.

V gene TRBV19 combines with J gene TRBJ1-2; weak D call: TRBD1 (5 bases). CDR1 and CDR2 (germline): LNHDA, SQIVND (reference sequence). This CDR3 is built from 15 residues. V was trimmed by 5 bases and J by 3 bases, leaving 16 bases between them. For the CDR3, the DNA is TGTGCCAGTAGTTCACGGACATTCCAGGACTATGGCTACACCTTC. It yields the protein CASSSRTFQDYGYTF.

CDR3 in DNA: TGTGCCAGCAGCGTAGCTACCGGGGAGGACTATGGCTACACCTTC. Residues: CASSVATGEDYGYTF. The V gene is TRBV9, the J gene TRBJ1-2; D uncertain. Per the germline V gene, CDR1 is SGDLS and CDR2 is YYNGEE. V lost 0 bases to trimming and J lost 3 bases, with 12 bases between them. The CDR3 extends over 15 amino acids.

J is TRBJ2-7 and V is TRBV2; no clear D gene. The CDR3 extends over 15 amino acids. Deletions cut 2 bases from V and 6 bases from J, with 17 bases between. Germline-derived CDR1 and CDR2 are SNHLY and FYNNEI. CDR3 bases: TGTGCCAGCAGTGAACGTGACACCCACCACCCCGAGCAGTACTTC. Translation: CASSERDTHHPEQYF.

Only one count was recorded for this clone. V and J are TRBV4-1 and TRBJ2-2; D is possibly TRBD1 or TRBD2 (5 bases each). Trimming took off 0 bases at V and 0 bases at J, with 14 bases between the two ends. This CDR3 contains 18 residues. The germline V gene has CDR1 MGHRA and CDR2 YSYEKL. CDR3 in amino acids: CASSQERGRTTNTGELFF. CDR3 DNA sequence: TGCGCCAGCAGCCAAGAGAGAGGGCGGACAACGAACACCGGGGAGCTGTTTTTT.

CDR3 in amino acids: CASSSSTGLDSPLHF. The DNA of the CDR3 is TGTGCCAGTAGTTCGTCGACCGGACTGGATTCACCCCTCCACTTT. V is TRBV19 and J is TRBJ1-6; D gene unclear. With 5 bases removed from V and 8 bases from J, the gap between germline ends came to 16 bases. The germline V gene encodes CDR1 LNHDA and CDR2 SQIVND (reference sequence). The length of the CDR3 is 15 residues. Full variable domain (rest looked up from reference TRBV19 and TRBJ1-6): DGGITQSPKYLFRKEGQNVTLSCEQNLNHDAMYWYRQDPGQGLRLIYYSQIVNDFQKGDIAEGYSVSREKKESFPLTVTSAQKNPTAFYLCASSSSTGLDSPLHFGNGTRLTVT.

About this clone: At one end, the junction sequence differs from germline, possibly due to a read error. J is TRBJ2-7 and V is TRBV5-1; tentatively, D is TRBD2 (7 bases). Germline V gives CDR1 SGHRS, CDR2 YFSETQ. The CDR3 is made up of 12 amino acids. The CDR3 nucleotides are TGCGCCAGCAGCCTGGGGCGGGGGCTCAGGGACTTC. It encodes CASSLGRGLRDF.

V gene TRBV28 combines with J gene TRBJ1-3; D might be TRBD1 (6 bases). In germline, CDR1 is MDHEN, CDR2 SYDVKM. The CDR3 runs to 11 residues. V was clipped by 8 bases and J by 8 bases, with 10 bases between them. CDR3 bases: TGTGCCAGCCGCGGGGGCGACACCATATATTTT. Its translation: CASRGGDTIYF.

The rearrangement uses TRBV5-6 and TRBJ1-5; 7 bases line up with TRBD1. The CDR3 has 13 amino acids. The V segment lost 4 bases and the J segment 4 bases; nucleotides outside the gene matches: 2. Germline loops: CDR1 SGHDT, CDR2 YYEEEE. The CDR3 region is CASSRGQNQPQHF. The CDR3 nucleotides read TGTGCCAGCAGCCGGGGACAGAATCAGCCCCAGCATTTT.

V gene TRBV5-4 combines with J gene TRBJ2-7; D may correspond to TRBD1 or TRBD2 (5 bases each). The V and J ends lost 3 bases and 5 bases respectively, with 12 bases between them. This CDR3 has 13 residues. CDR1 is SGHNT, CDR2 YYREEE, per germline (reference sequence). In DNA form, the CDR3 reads TGTGCCAGCAGCTCCCCGGGGCTCCACGAGCAGTACTTC. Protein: CASSSPGLHEQYF.

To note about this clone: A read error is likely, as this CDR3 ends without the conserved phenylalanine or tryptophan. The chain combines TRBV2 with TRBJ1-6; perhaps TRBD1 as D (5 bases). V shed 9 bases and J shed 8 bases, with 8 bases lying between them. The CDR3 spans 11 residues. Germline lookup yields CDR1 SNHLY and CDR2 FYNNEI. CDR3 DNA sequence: TGTGCCAGTCAGGGATATTCACCCCTCCACCTT. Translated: CASQGYSPLHL.